This T cell receptor beta chain is from a study of T-cell reconstitution after alpha-beta-depleted transplantation in children. The V gene's germline CDR1 is SGHRS and CDR2 YFSETQ. The CDR3 has 13 residues. Unmatched junction bases numbered 5, after V lost 3 bases and J lost 6 bases. Unique molecular identifiers were incorporated into the prepared TCRbeta library. TCRdb re-derived calls from the PCR reads in MiXCR, one entry per CDR3 protein. The sample carries about 410,000 distinct CDR3 sequences, just over 20% recorded once. Specimen: PBMCs from the stem cell graft donor, collected from the stem cell graft. The chain recombines TRBV5-1 with TRBJ2-7; 8 bases match TRBD1. The source is a human donor who donated a stem cell graft to a child with acute myeloid leukemia. Written as DNA, the CDR3 is TGCGCCAGCAGCTCTACAGGGGGGCGCGAGCAGTACTTC. Protein sequence: CASSSTGGREQYF.